These T cell receptor beta chains were read from a single sample in a study of cytomegalovirus exposure and HLA in healthy donors. Assay used: immunoSEQ multiplex PCR; TCRdb lists only in-frame clones, some missing. The sample lists about 59,000 clones; under 90% were seen once. The sequencing sample was made of PBMCs. The receptors derive from a woman in her thirties or forties in good health and CMV-seronegative. CDR3s include the opening cysteine and the closing phenylalanine or tryptophan. The order of the fields is J gene, D gene, V gene, clone size, CDR3 protein, CDR3 DNA. The D gene is left open where the match is weak. Clone size is shown for a subset of rows, as once, few, many or a class of expanded clone.

j_call: TRBJ2-2
d_call: TRBD2
v_call: TRBV9
clone_size: NA
cdr3_aa: CASSLGTSGRSGELFF
cdr3_nt: TGTGCCAGCAGCCTTGGGACTAGCGGGAGATCCGGGGAGCTGTTTTTT

j_call: TRBJ2-7
d_call: TRBD1
v_call: TRBV5-1
clone_size: NA
cdr3_aa: CASSLPGQGAYEQYF
cdr3_nt: TGCGCCAGCAGCTTGCCGGGACAGGGGGCTTACGAGCAGTACTTC

j_call: TRBJ1-2
d_call: NA
v_call: TRBV19
clone_size: few
cdr3_aa: CASSIGGPYGYTF
cdr3_nt: TGTGCCAGTAGTATAGGGGGGCCTTATGGCTACACCTTC

j_call: TRBJ2-5
d_call: NA
v_call: TRBV4-2
clone_size: NA
cdr3_aa: CASSQKADSYQETQYF
cdr3_nt: TGTGCCAGCAGCCAAAAGGCGGATTCGTACCAAGAGACCCAGTACTTC

j_call: TRBJ2-7
d_call: TRBD1
v_call: TRBV28
clone_size: NA
cdr3_aa: CASIPGTGSYEQYF
cdr3_nt: TGTGCCAGCATACCCGGGACAGGGTCCTACGAGCAGTACTTC

j_call: TRBJ1-2
d_call: NA
v_call: TRBV19
clone_size: once
cdr3_aa: CASSRRPEDGYTF
cdr3_nt: TGTGCCAGTAGTAGACGTCCCGAGGATGGCTACACCTTC

j_call: TRBJ2-7
d_call: NA
v_call: TRBV7-2
clone_size: NA
cdr3_aa: CASSITGARDTYEQYF
cdr3_nt: TGTGCCAGCAGCATCACCGGGGCCCGGGACACATACGAGCAGTACTTC

j_call: TRBJ1-2
d_call: TRBD1
v_call: TRBV28
clone_size: NA
cdr3_aa: CASGTGGRYGYTF
cdr3_nt: TGTGCCAGCGGAACAGGGGGGAGGTATGGCTACACCTTC

j_call: TRBJ1-1
d_call: NA
v_call: TRBV2
clone_size: NA
cdr3_aa: CASESPGRWTEAFF
cdr3_nt: TGTGCCAGCGAATCTCCAGGGAGGTGGACTGAAGCTTTCTTT

j_call: TRBJ2-1
d_call: TRBD1
v_call: TRBV5-1
clone_size: few
cdr3_aa: CASSARQGHNEQFF
cdr3_nt: TGCGCCAGCAGTGCTAGACAGGGCCACAATGAGCAGTTCTTC

j_call: TRBJ2-1
d_call: NA
v_call: TRBV5-1
clone_size: NA
cdr3_aa: CASSIDAASSYNEQFF
cdr3_nt: TGCGCCAGCAGCATCGACGCGGCAAGCTCCTACAATGAGCAGTTCTTC

j_call: TRBJ2-1
d_call: NA
v_call: TRBV10-3
clone_size: NA
cdr3_aa: CAISGSHLGDNEQFF
cdr3_nt: TGTGCCATCAGTGGGTCCCACCTAGGGGACAATGAGCAGTTCTTC

j_call: TRBJ2-3
d_call: NA
v_call: TRBV9
clone_size: NA
cdr3_aa: CASSVGGASTDTQYF
cdr3_nt: TGTGCCAGCAGCGTAGGGGGCGCGAGCACAGATACGCAGTATTTT

j_call: TRBJ2-7
d_call: TRBD2
v_call: TRBV7-6
clone_size: NA
cdr3_aa: CASSAGLAGSYEQYF
cdr3_nt: TGTGCCAGCAGCGCAGGACTAGCGGGCTCCTACGAGCAGTACTTC

j_call: TRBJ1-3
d_call: NA
v_call: TRBV19
clone_size: few
cdr3_aa: CASSEGASGNTIYF
cdr3_nt: TGTGCCAGTAGTGAGGGTGCCTCTGGAAACACCATATATTTT

j_call: TRBJ2-3
d_call: NA
v_call: TRBV5-8
clone_size: NA
cdr3_aa: CASSLGTGGTDTQYF
cdr3_nt: TGTGCCAGCAGCTTGGGGACAGGAGGGACAGATACGCAGTATTTT

j_call: TRBJ2-5
d_call: NA
v_call: TRBV19
clone_size: NA
cdr3_aa: CASSISPGDSMNRETQYF
cdr3_nt: TGTGCCAGTAGTATATCCCCGGGGGACAGCATGAACCGAGAGACCCAGTACTTC

j_call: TRBJ2-1
d_call: NA
v_call: TRBV14
clone_size: NA
cdr3_aa: CASSHGPGLGDNEQFF
cdr3_nt: TGTGCCAGCAGCCATGGTCCCGGCCTCGGGGACAATGAGCAGTTCTTC

j_call: TRBJ2-1
d_call: TRBD2
v_call: TRBV2
clone_size: NA
cdr3_aa: CASRTRLAGNNEQFF
cdr3_nt: TGTGCCAGCAGGACCCGACTAGCGGGAAACAATGAGCAGTTCTTC

j_call: TRBJ1-1
d_call: NA
v_call: TRBV13
clone_size: NA
cdr3_aa: CASSFGEGNTEAFF
cdr3_nt: TGTGCCAGCAGCTTCGGGGAGGGCAACACTGAAGCTTTCTTT

j_call: TRBJ2-7
d_call: NA
v_call: TRBV28
clone_size: NA
cdr3_aa: CASSLISGQGQYF
cdr3_nt: TGTGCCAGCAGTTTAATTTCAGGTCAGGGGCAGTACTTC

j_call: TRBJ1-1
d_call: TRBD1
v_call: TRBV19
clone_size: NA
cdr3_aa: CASKRDRNTEAFF
cdr3_nt: TGTGCCAGTAAGAGGGACAGGAACACTGAAGCTTTCTTT

j_call: TRBJ1-5
d_call: NA
v_call: TRBV5-4
clone_size: NA
cdr3_aa: CASSLGGTSNQPQHF
cdr3_nt: TGTGCCAGCAGCTTAGGGGGAACTAGCAATCAGCCCCAGCATTTT

j_call: TRBJ1-2
d_call: NA
v_call: TRBV28
clone_size: NA
cdr3_aa: CASTIPSRGYTF
cdr3_nt: TGTGCCAGCACTATTCCAAGCCGTGGCTACACCTTC

j_call: TRBJ1-1
d_call: NA
v_call: TRBV11-2
clone_size: NA
cdr3_aa: CASSPARGSMNTEAFF
cdr3_nt: TGTGCCAGCAGCCCCGCAAGGGGGTCCATGAACACTGAAGCTTTCTTT

j_call: TRBJ1-2
d_call: NA
v_call: TRBV4-1
clone_size: NA
cdr3_aa: CASSQDPGNYGYTF
cdr3_nt: TGCGCCAGCAGCCAAGATCCGGGGAACTATGGCTACACCTTC

j_call: TRBJ2-3
d_call: NA
v_call: TRBV7-2
clone_size: NA
cdr3_aa: CASSLPQWTPSVSTDTQYF
cdr3_nt: TGTGCCAGCAGCTTACCACAATGGACTCCAAGCGTTAGCACAGATACGCAGTATTTT

j_call: TRBJ2-5
d_call: TRBD2
v_call: TRBV7-3
clone_size: NA
cdr3_aa: CASSLDSGGMATQYF
cdr3_nt: TGTGCCAGCAGCTTAGATTCGGGGGGGATGGCGACCCAGTACTTC

j_call: TRBJ2-1
d_call: TRBD2
v_call: TRBV9
clone_size: NA
cdr3_aa: CASSVGTSGRDEQFF
cdr3_nt: TGTGCCAGCAGCGTAGGGACTAGCGGGAGAGATGAGCAGTTCTTC

j_call: TRBJ1-1
d_call: NA
v_call: TRBV28
clone_size: NA
cdr3_aa: CASSLVSINTEAFF
cdr3_nt: TGTGCCAGCAGTTTAGTCTCTATCAACACTGAAGCTTTCTTT

j_call: TRBJ2-1
d_call: NA
v_call: TRBV27
clone_size: NA
cdr3_aa: CASRREDRGYNEQFF
cdr3_nt: TGTGCCAGCAGGCGCGAGGACAGAGGCTACAATGAGCAGTTCTTC

j_call: TRBJ2-3
d_call: TRBD2
v_call: TRBV7-9
clone_size: NA
cdr3_aa: CASSVTLAGGTDTQYF
cdr3_nt: TGTGCCAGCAGCGTAACACTAGCGGGAGGCACAGATACGCAGTATTTT

j_call: TRBJ2-3
d_call: NA
v_call: TRBV15
clone_size: few
cdr3_aa: CATSRPLRGQYF
cdr3_nt: TGTGCCACCAGCAGACCATTGCGAGGGCAGTATTTT

j_call: TRBJ2-7
d_call: TRBD1
v_call: TRBV19
clone_size: NA
cdr3_aa: CASSIGQGDYEQYF
cdr3_nt: TGTGCCAGTAGTATAGGACAGGGGGACTACGAGCAGTACTTC

j_call: TRBJ2-1
d_call: TRBD2
v_call: TRBV5-4
clone_size: NA
cdr3_aa: CASSLGTSGSGNEQFF
cdr3_nt: TGTGCCAGCAGCTTGGGGACTAGCGGGAGCGGGAATGAGCAGTTCTTC

j_call: TRBJ1-2
d_call: NA
v_call: TRBV29-1
clone_size: NA
cdr3_aa: CSVRPDNYGYTF
cdr3_nt: TGCAGCGTCAGGCCGGATAACTATGGCTACACCTTC

j_call: TRBJ2-5
d_call: TRBD2
v_call: TRBV7-3
clone_size: NA
cdr3_aa: CASSSSGTSGNEQYF
cdr3_nt: TGTGCCAGCAGCTCCTCTGGGACTAGCGGGAACGAACAGTACTTC

j_call: TRBJ1-1
d_call: NA
v_call: TRBV18
clone_size: few
cdr3_aa: CASSAIVQVNTEAFF
cdr3_nt: TGTGCCAGCTCAGCCATCGTACAGGTGAACACTGAAGCTTTCTTT

j_call: TRBJ1-5
d_call: NA
v_call: TRBV29-1
clone_size: NA
cdr3_aa: CSVGWQKNQPQHF
cdr3_nt: TGCAGCGTTGGTTGGCAGAAAAATCAGCCCCAGCATTTT

j_call: TRBJ2-2
d_call: NA
v_call: TRBV28
clone_size: NA
cdr3_aa: CASSLTPGRHTGELFF
cdr3_nt: TGTGCCAGCAGTTTAACCCCAGGGCGACACACCGGGGAGCTGTTTTTT

j_call: TRBJ2-3
d_call: NA
v_call: TRBV7-9
clone_size: NA
cdr3_aa: CASSPQGDTQYF
cdr3_nt: TGTGCCAGCAGCCCTCAGGGAGATACGCAGTATTTT

j_call: TRBJ2-2
d_call: NA
v_call: TRBV5-1
clone_size: NA
cdr3_aa: CASSPGQPNTGELFF
cdr3_nt: TGCGCCAGCAGCCCCGGACAGCCGAACACCGGGGAGCTGTTTTTT